This is a list of T cell receptor beta chains from one sample in a study of cytomegalovirus exposure and HLA in healthy donors. The method was immunoSEQ multiplex PCR; TCRdb's version includes in-frame clones alone and lacks a portion of them. The table records approximately 150,000 clones, around 82% of them present only once. The sequenced sample was PBMCs. These receptors were collected from a woman in her forties or fifties in good health and CMV-seropositive. Each CDR3 is given with its conserved first and last residue. A D gene is named only where the DNA matches it firmly. Expanded clones get a size class; other rows say once, few or many, or leave the size out.

size: NA
J: TRBJ1-6
V: TRBV25-1
D: TRBD1
CDR3: CATKGDSGSPLHF
DNA: TGTGCCACCAAGGGGGACAGTGGTTCACCCCTCCACTTT

size: NA
J: TRBJ2-3
V: TRBV19
D: NA
CDR3: CASSIIELSSTDTQYF
DNA: TGTGCCAGTAGTATTATAGAACTCTCTAGCACAGATACGCAGTATTTT

size: NA
J: TRBJ2-7
V: TRBV5-4
D: NA
CDR3: CASSLDYYEQYF
DNA: TGTGCCAGCAGCTTGGACTACTACGAGCAGTACTTC

size: NA
J: TRBJ1-1
V: TRBV7-8
D: NA
CDR3: CASSAQELNTEAFF
DNA: TGTGCCAGCAGCGCTCAGGAATTGAACACTGAAGCTTTCTTT

size: NA
J: TRBJ1-5
V: TRBV27
D: NA
CDR3: CASSFVNQPQHF
DNA: TGTGCCAGCAGTTTCGTGAATCAGCCCCAGCATTTT

size: NA
J: TRBJ1-2
V: TRBV7-9
D: TRBD1
CDR3: CASSPRTGDYGYTF
DNA: TGTGCCAGCAGCCCCCGGACAGGGGACTATGGCTACACCTTC

size: NA
J: TRBJ1-2
V: TRBV7-2
D: TRBD1
CDR3: CASSPGQGDGYTF
DNA: TGTGCCAGCAGCCCGGGACAGGGGGATGGCTACACCTTC

size: NA
J: TRBJ2-3
V: TRBV10-3
D: TRBD1
CDR3: CAISDDRTGGPDTQYF
DNA: TGTGCCATCAGTGATGATCGGACAGGGGGCCCAGATACGCAGTATTTT

size: NA
J: TRBJ1-3
V: TRBV30
D: TRBD1
CDR3: CAWEQGATGNTIYF
DNA: TGTGCCTGGGAGCAGGGGGCTACTGGAAACACCATATATTTT

size: NA
J: TRBJ2-7
V: TRBV29-1
D: NA
CDR3: CSVESLMAEQYF
DNA: TGCAGCGTTGAATCCCTTATGGCCGAGCAGTACTTC

size: NA
J: TRBJ1-2
V: TRBV10-3
D: TRBD1
CDR3: CASVGDRVAGYTF
DNA: TGTGCCAGCGTGGGGGACAGGGTGGCTGGCTACACCTTC

size: few
J: TRBJ1-5
V: TRBV2
D: NA
CDR3: CASSDAGGGQPQHF
DNA: TGTGCCAGCAGTGACGCCGGGGGGGGTCAGCCCCAGCATTTT

size: NA
J: TRBJ2-2
V: TRBV4-1
D: NA
CDR3: CASSHYGGNTGELFF
DNA: TGCGCCAGCAGCCATTATGGAGGGAACACCGGGGAGCTGTTTTTT

size: once
J: TRBJ1-2
V: TRBV6-4
D: NA
CDR3: CASSDGGASYGYTF
DNA: TGTGCCAGCAGTGACGGAGGGGCCAGCTATGGCTACACCTTC

size: NA
J: TRBJ2-5
V: TRBV19
D: NA
CDR3: CASSARGRETQYF
DNA: TGTGCCAGTAGTGCCCGGGGGAGAGAGACCCAGTACTTC

size: NA
J: TRBJ1-5
V: TRBV9
D: NA
CDR3: CASSRVGGSNQPQHF
DNA: TGTGCCAGCAGCCGAGTCGGAGGTTCTAATCAGCCCCAGCATTTT

size: NA
J: TRBJ1-1
V: TRBV19
D: NA
CDR3: CASRQWGEDTEAFF
DNA: TGTGCCAGCCGACAATGGGGGGAGGACACTGAAGCTTTCTTT

size: NA
J: TRBJ1-1
V: TRBV7-2
D: NA
CDR3: CASSPVYGLEAFF
DNA: TGTGCCAGCAGCCCCGTTTATGGCCTTGAAGCTTTCTTT

size: once
J: TRBJ2-7
V: TRBV4-2
D: TRBD2
CDR3: CASSQGPLSGGLLDQTYEQYF
DNA: TGTGCCAGCAGCCAAGGGCCTTTGAGCGGGGGGCTCCTCGATCAAACCTACGAGCAGTACTTC

size: NA
J: TRBJ2-1
V: TRBV5-6
D: TRBD2
CDR3: CASSPELAGQYNEQFF
DNA: TGTGCCAGCAGCCCTGAACTAGCGGGGCAGTACAATGAGCAGTTCTTC

size: NA
J: TRBJ1-1
V: TRBV9
D: NA
CDR3: CASSSFVDSNTEAFF
DNA: TGTGCCAGCAGCTCTTTCGTCGACAGTAACACTGAAGCTTTCTTT

size: NA
J: TRBJ2-6
V: TRBV6-1
D: NA
CDR3: CASLRRLSGANVLTF
DNA: TGTGCCAGCCTGCGCAGGCTCTCTGGGGCCAACGTCCTGACTTTC

size: NA
J: TRBJ2-7
V: TRBV7-6
D: TRBD2
CDR3: CASSLVALADYEQYF
DNA: TGTGCCAGCAGCTTAGTGGCCCTAGCGGATTACGAGCAGTACTTC

size: once
J: TRBJ2-7
V: TRBV30
D: NA
CDR3: CAWSVGALVYF
DNA: TGTGCCTGGAGTGTAGGGGCCTTGGTGTACTTC